The 9 T cell receptor beta chains in this list originate from one sample, sequenced in a study of a mutant IDH1 vaccine in newly diagnosed glioma. Time point described: week 11, during vaccination. Alongside topical imiquimod, each dose of vaccine comprised 300 ug of mutant IDH1 20-mer peptide. Antigen specificity for these receptors is unknown. Assay: immunoSEQ multiplex PCR; the TCRdb copy retains only in-frame clones and omits some. The profile shows over 60,000 clones, around 89% of them singletons. Sequenced here: PBMCs, sampled from a glioma patient whose treatment included an IDH1 peptide vaccine. The source is a man aged 35-49 years with glioma.

The chain uses TRBV5-8 and TRBJ2-3, with 7 bases fitting TRBD2. Unmatched junction bases numbered 12, after V lost 1 base and J lost 1 base. The CDR3 is 18 amino acids. Germline assignment: CDR1 SGHTS and CDR2 YDEGEE. CDR3 loop: CASSLLRAWEGRTDTQYF. The CDR3 DNA reads TGTGCCAGCAGCTTGCTCCGAGCCTGGGAGGGACGCACAGATACGCAGTATTTT. Based on the CDR3 plus reference TRBV5-8 and TRBJ2-3, the full variable domain is EAGVTQSPTHLIKTRGQQATLRCSPISGHTSVYWYQQALGLGLQFLLWYDEGEERNRGNFPPRFSGRQFPNYSSELNVNALELEDSALYLCASSLLRAWEGRTDTQYFGPGTRLTVL.

The V and J genes are TRBV1 and TRBJ1-1; TRBD1 is taken as the D call from the table, unchecked against the DNA. TRBV1 is a known pseudogene. This CDR3 spans 19 amino acids. The CDR3 sequence is CTSSQDKEQGRKVNTEAFF. The CDR3 DNA follows: TGCACCAGCAGCCAAGATAAAGAACAGGGTAGAAAGGTGAACACTGAAGCTTTCTTT.

The chain couples TRBV10-2 to TRBJ2-1; 9 nucleotides agree with TRBD1. Unmatched junction bases numbered 7, after V lost 6 bases and J lost 4 bases. CDR1 and CDR2 (germline): WSHSY, SAAADI. The CDR3 totals 15 residues. CDR3 nucleotides: TGCGCCAGCAGCCCCGGGACAGGGTTATACAATGAGCAGTTCTTC. It codes for CASSPGTGLYNEQFF.

This chain uses TRBV15 with TRBJ1-5; no firm D call. The CDR3 length is 15 residues. Trimming removed 3 bases at V and 2 bases at J, with 11 bases between. Germline-derived CDR1 and CDR2 are LNHNV and YYDKDF (reference sequence). CDR3: CATSSTATGNQPQHF. CDR3 nucleotides: TGTGCCACCAGCAGTACAGCGACGGGCAATCAGCCCCAGCATTTT.

This chain uses TRBV7-2 with TRBJ2-1, with 11 bases lining up with TRBD2. V gave up 5 bases and J gave up 5 bases; unmatched junction bases: 8. The V gene's germline CDR1 is SGHTA and CDR2 FQGNSA. The CDR3 sequence is 16 residues long. In nucleotides, the CDR3 is TGTGCCAGCAGCCTACAGGGGACTAGCGGAAACAATGAGCAGTTCTTC. Amino acids: CASSLQGTSGNNEQFF.

This clone was seen a single time. The chain couples TRBV11-2 to TRBJ2-6; TRBD2 is a possible D gene (5 bases). V was cut by 5 bases and J by 0 bases, with 11 bases left in between. The CDR3 consists of 16 residues. CDR1 is SGHAT, CDR2 FQNNGV, per germline. In DNA form, the CDR3 reads TGTGCCAGCAGCCAGAGGGTTTCCTCTGGGGCCAACGTCCTGACTTTC. Protein product: CASSQRVSSGANVLTF.

This clone was recorded once. The chain carries TRBV27 and TRBJ1-4, with D hard to call. Germline V CDR1 and CDR2: MNHEY, SMNVEV (reference sequence). The CDR3 consists of 13 residues. With 4 bases removed from V and 6 bases from J, the gap between germline ends came to 9 bases. CDR3 region: CASSSGKDEKLFF. The CDR3 nucleotides read TGTGCCAGCAGTTCGGGGAAGGATGAAAAACTGTTTTTT.

The chain combines TRBV5-1 with TRBJ2-3; 13 bases match TRBD2. The length of the CDR3 is 16 residues. From germline, CDR1 is SGHRS and CDR2 YFSETQ. V dropped 1 base and J dropped 6; count of bases not matched to a gene: 5. The CDR3 loop reads CASSLLMTSGGDTQYF. CDR3 bases: TGCGCCAGCAGCTTGCTGATGACTAGCGGGGGGGATACGCAGTATTTT.

This chain connects TRBV2 to TRBJ1-4; tentative D call: TRBD1 (5 bases). The CDR3 is 15 residues long. The V gene's germline CDR1 is SNHLY and CDR2 FYNNEI. Trimming pared 6 bases from V and 3 bases from J, leaving 14 bases between. The CDR3 loop reads CASRRQEGANEKLFF. Here the CDR3 DNA reads TGTGCCAGCAGGCGGCAGGAAGGGGCTAATGAAAAACTGTTTTTT.